The clone carrying this TCR beta chain was seen a few times. As yet, its antigen is unknown. Repertoires were generated with immunoSEQ multiplex PCR, while TCRdb's copy carries only in-frame clones and drops some. The sample yields about 200,000 clones, 85% to 95% seen once. The data are from a study of T cell responses to AZD1222 COVID-19 vaccine. Broader study findings: Nearly half of spike-specific TCRs reportedly target unmutated variant regions. CD4 TCRs linked to vaccination spanned spike, dominating at 160-218 and 743-854. Clonal diversity may have been underestimated in mostly white British donors. In all cases, repertoires were sampled only after the peak T cell response.

After removal of 5 bases from V and 8 bases from J, the junction contained 6 bases not matched to a gene. The CDR3 runs 12 residues. Per the germline V gene, CDR1 is GTSNPN and CDR2 is SVGIG (reference sequence). The sequences come from peripheral blood, collected on day 0 of MenACWY control vaccination. This receptor was taken from an adult in good health. This chain connects TRBV30 to TRBJ1-2; 9 bases fit TRBD1. The CDR3 reads CAWGGTGSGYTF. The CDR3 DNA sequence: TGTGCCTGGGGCGGGACAGGGTCGGGCTACACCTTC.